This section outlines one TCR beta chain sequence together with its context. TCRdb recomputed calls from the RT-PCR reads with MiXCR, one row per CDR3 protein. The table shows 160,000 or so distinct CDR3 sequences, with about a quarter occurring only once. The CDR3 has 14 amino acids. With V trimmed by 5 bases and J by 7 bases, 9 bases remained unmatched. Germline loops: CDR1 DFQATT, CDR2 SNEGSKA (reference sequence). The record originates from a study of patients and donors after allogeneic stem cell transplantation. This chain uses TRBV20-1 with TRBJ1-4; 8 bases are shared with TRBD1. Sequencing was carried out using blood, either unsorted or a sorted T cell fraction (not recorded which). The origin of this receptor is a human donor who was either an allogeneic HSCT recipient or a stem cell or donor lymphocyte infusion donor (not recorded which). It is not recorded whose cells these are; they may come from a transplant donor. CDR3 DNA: TGCAGTGCTCACCAGCGACAGGGGTCTGAAAAACTGTTTTTT. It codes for CSAHQRQGSEKLFF.